This TCR beta chain was identified in a study of shared clonotypes between healthy human individuals (dated by TCRdb to the early 2020s). Study-wide context: The cohort included three men and a couple of women between 18 and 49 years of age. For each donor, CD4 naive and CD4 memory were each run on three plates, CD8 naive on two plates, and CD8 memory on one plate. To estimate repertoire size and how much clonotype sharing occurs between individuals, the study deeply sequenced the blood TCR repertoires of five healthy adults. To increase sequencing depth and limit assay-specific biases, different laboratories used diverse techniques to prepare libraries and sequence TCR repertoires. Per donor, leukapheresis produced somewhere between about 0.9 and 9.5 billion PBMCs.

The donors were healthy, HIV-negative adults who had no recently reported acute infections or vaccinations. Every donor was a Caucasian adult residing in Nashville, Tennessee, USA. CD4+ T cells were enriched through magnetic negative selection, after which naive cells were positively selected on CD45RA and the remaining negative fraction served as the memory subset. After blood collection by leukapheresis, PBMCs were isolated using Ficoll-Histopaque density gradient centrifugation and then cryopreserved in the vapor phase of liquid nitrogen. Analytical flow cytometry was used to check the purity and quantity of every magnetically sorted T cell population. Genomic DNA was isolated from each sorted fraction and quantified by UV absorbance on a Nanodrop 2000c. Here is what the overall study found, with its caveats: Because the study included a small number of donors, the genetic and exposure-history diversity represented was limited. Rarefaction of sorted-subset datasets indicated incomplete sequencing despite the large sequencing depth. Clonotypes shared by all four sorted-subset donors showed higher generation probabilities than non-shared clonotypes. Sampling was restricted to blood, and TCR repertoires in tissues likely differ from the TCR repertoires found in blood. Pairwise subsampling led to the expectation that sequencing depth would affect the degree of clonotype sharing among donors. Estimated clonotype richness was generally larger for naive than for memory subsets. Roughly 5% of naive CD4, around 3.6% of naive CD8, 2% to 2.5% of memory CD4, and approximately 0.4% of memory CD8 clonotypes were shared across several donors.

TCR CDR3 regions were amplified from genomic DNA by multiplex PCR using the deep immunoSEQ assay. For each cell subset, the extracted genomic DNA was distributed evenly across all wells of several immunoSEQ 96-well plates, and each plate served as one replicate. Each replicate PCR for sorted subsets received around 200 ng genomic DNA, equal to 30,000 or so T cell genomes. Purified libraries were measured with a Qubit 3.0 fluorometer, size-checked on a Bioanalyzer 2100, and measured again with the KAPA Library Quantification kit. Each immunoSEQ 96-well plate was sequenced on its own single-read 150-cycle Illumina NextSeq 550 flow cell. Concerning the study's data processing: Because the immunoSEQ output held only junctional sequences and lacked quality scores, the filtering could not match the filtering applied to full-length reads. To assign V/J genes and CDR3, sequences were annotated using PyIR, a Python wrapper for IgBLAST v1.9, with IMGT germline references. Reads with weak V/J assignments (E-value above 1e-6), missing CDR3, stop codons, out-of-frame junctions, or ambiguous translated residues were removed. A V3J clonotype was defined by an identical inferred V gene, J gene, and CDR3 amino acid sequence. To compute the percentage overlap between repertoires, the number of shared unique clonotypes was divided by the size of the smaller repertoire. Richness of each repertoire was evaluated using RTK rarefaction, the Chao1 estimator, and Recon v2.1 estimates of unobserved clonotypes. OLGA was used to compute generation probabilities for all TCRbeta clonotypes that the gDNA method yielded from a few donors. Here the immuneACCESS table is served through TCRdb, limited to in-frame sequences with V and J called. Missing clones are a known gap in these copies; in checked studies unresolved V genes cover under half, and the rest lacks a known reason. From that table come the V and J calls and clone size; the DNA was used to work out D and trimming. This sample holds fewer than 400,000 clones; around 67% were observed only once. Jointly, the top ten make up 10% to 13% of the sample.

The germline V gene gives CDR1 as LGHNA and CDR2 as YNFKEQ. V is shortened by 3 bases, J by 0 bases, and the region joining them spans 9 bases. The CDR3 contains 15 residues, cysteine and phenylalanine counted. The DNA shown is the 45-base CDR3, in frame from base 1. Details on this clone: No antigen is known for it. No clone much larger than this one lies a single base away; base qualities are absent.

The source material was memory CD4+ T cells sorted from blood. Taken with the paper, the label for cell subset or site translates to: CD45RA-negative fraction. The V and J segments used are TRBV4-2 and TRBJ1-3; the D gene identity is not certain. This TCR was recovered from a man younger than 40 in good health. The CDR3 reads as follows: CASSQEASSGNTIYF. The nucleotides are TGTGCCAGCAGCCAGGAGGCCAGCTCTGGAAACACCATATATTTT.